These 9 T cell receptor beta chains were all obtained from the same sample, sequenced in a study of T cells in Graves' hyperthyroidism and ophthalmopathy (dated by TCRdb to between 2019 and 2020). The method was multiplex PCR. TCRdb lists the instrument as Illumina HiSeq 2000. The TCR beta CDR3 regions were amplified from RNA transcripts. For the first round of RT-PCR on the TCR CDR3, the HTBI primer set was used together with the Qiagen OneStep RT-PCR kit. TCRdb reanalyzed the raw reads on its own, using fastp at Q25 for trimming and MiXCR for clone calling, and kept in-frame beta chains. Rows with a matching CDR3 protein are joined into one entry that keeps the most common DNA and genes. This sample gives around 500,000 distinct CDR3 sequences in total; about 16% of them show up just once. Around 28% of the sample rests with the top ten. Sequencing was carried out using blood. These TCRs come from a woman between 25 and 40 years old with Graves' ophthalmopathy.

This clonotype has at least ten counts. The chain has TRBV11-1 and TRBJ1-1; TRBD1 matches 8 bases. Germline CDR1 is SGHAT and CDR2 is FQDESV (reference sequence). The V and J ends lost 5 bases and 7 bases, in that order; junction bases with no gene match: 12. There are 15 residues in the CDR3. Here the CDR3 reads CASSLVTGGLHEAFF. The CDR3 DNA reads TGTGCCAGCAGCCTAGTTACAGGGGGTCTACATGAAGCTTTCTTT.

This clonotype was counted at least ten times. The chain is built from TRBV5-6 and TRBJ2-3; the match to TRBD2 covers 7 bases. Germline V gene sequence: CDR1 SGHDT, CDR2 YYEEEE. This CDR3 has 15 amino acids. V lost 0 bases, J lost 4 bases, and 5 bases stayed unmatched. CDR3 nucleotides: TGTGCCAGCAGCTTGGCTGGGGAGGGCCCAGATACGCAGTATTTT. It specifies CASSLAGEGPDTQYF.

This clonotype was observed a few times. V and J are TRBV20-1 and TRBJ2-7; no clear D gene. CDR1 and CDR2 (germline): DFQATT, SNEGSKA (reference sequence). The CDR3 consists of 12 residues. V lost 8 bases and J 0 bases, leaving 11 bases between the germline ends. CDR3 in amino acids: CSPNTGSYEQYF. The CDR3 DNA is TGCAGTCCTAACACGGGCTCCTACGAGCAGTACTTC.

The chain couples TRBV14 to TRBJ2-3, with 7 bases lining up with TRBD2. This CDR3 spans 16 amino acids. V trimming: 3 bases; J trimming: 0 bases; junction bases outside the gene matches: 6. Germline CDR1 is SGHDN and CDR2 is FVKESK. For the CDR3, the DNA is TGTGCCAGCAGCCAGTCTGCGGGGGATAGCACAGATACGCAGTATTTT. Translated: CASSQSAGDSTDTQYF. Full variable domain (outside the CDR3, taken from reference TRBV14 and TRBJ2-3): EAGVTQFPSHSVIEKGQTVTLRCDPISGHDNLYWYRRVMGKEIKFLLHFVKESKQDESGMPNNRFLAERTGGTYSTLKVQPAELEDSGVYFCASSQSAGDSTDTQYFGPGTRLTVL.

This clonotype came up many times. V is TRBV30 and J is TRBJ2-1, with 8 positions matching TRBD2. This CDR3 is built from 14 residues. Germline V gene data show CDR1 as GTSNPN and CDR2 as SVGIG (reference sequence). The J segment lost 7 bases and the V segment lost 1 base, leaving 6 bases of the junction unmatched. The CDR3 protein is CAWSGSGRTNEQFF. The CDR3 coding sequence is TGTGCCTGGAGTGGGAGCGGGAGAACAAATGAGCAGTTCTTC.

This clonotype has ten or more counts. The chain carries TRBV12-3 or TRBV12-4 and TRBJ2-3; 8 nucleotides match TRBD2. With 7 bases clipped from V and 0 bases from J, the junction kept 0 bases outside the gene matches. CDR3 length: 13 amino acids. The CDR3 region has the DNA TGTGCCAGCATAGCGGGAAGCACAGATACGCAGTATTTT. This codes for CASIAGSTDTQYF.

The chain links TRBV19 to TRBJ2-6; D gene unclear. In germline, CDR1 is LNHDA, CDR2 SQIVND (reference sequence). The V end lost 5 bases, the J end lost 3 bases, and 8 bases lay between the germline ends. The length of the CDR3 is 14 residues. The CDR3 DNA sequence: TGTGCCAGTAGTCTCCAGATTGGGGCCAACGTCCTGACTTTC. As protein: CASSLQIGANVLTF. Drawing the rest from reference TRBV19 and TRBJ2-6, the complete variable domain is DGGITQSPKYLFRKEGQNVTLSCEQNLNHDAMYWYRQDPGQGLRLIYYSQIVNDFQKGDIAEGYSVSREKKESFPLTVTSAQKNPTAFYLCASSLQIGANVLTFGAGSRLTVL.

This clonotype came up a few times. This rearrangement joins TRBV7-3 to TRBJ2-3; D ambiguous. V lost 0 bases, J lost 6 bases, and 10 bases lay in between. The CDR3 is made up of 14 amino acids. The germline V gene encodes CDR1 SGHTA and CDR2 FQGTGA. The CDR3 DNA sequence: TGTGCCAGCAGCTTAACCCTAGGTGCGGATACGCAGTATTTT. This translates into CASSLTLGADTQYF.

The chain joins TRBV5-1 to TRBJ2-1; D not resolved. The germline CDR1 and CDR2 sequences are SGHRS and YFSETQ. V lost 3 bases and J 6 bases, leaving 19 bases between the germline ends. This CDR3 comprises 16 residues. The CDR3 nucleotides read TGCGCCAGCAGCTCGGCGTCCCACCGCAAGACCAATGAGCAGTTCTTC. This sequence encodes CASSSASHRKTNEQFF.